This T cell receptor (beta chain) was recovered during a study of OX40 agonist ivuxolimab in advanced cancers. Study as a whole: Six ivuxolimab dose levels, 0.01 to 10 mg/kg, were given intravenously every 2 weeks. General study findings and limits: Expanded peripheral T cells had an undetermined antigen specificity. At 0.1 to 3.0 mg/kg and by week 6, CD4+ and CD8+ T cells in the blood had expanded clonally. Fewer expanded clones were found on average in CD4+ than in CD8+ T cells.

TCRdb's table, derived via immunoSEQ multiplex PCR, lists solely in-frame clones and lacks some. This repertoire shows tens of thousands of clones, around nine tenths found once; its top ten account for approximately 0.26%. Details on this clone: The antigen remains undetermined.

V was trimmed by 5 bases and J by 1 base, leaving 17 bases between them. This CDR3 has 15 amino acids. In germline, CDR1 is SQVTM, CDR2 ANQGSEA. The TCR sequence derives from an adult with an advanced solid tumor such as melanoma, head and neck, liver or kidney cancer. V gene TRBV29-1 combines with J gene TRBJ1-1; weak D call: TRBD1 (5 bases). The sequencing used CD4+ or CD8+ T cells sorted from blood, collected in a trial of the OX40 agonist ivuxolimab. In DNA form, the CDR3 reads TGCAGCGTTCCGTCAGACAGCCGCGAGAACACTGAAGCTTTCTTT. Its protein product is CSVPSDSRENTEAFF.